The 17 T cell receptor beta chains below all came from one sample that was sequenced in a study of T cell changes during pregnancy in multiple sclerosis. Clones were sequenced by immunoSEQ multiplex PCR, and TCRdb holds only the in-frame ones, with some missing. The table has under 80,000 clones, around nine tenths seen once. Sample: CD4+ T cells from peripheral blood mononuclear cells, taken in the second trimester of pregnancy. The receptors come from a female donor with multiple sclerosis, enrolled in a pregnancy study.

This chain links TRBV4-1 with TRBJ2-3; 7 bases line up with TRBD2. Germline trimming cut 1 base from V and 3 bases from J; bases unmatched to any gene: 13. There are 18 residues in the CDR3. CDR1 and CDR2 (germline): MGHRA, YSYEKL. CDR3 nucleotide sequence: TGCGCCAGCAGCCAAGTAAAGAGGGCGGGAGTGGTGACAGATACGCAGTATTTT. Its translation: CASSQVKRAGVVTDTQYF.

The rearrangement uses TRBV19 and TRBJ2-3; 9 bases line up with TRBD2. Trimming cost V 3 bases and J 6 bases; bases outside gene matches: 7. The CDR3 spans 15 residues. Germline V lookup: CDR1 LNHDA, CDR2 SQIVND (reference sequence). The CDR3 DNA is TGTGCCAGTAGTATGGGTAGCGGGAGAGAGGATACGCAGTATTTT. Its translation: CASSMGSGREDTQYF.

The J gene is TRBJ1-6, the V gene TRBV2, with 7 bases that match TRBD1. Germline assignment: CDR1 SNHLY and CDR2 FYNNEI. V shed 2 bases and J 10 bases; nucleotides not matched to a gene: 8. This CDR3 is 15 amino acids long. CDR3 amino acids: CASSERQGFWSPLHF. CDR3 sequence (DNA): TGTGCCAGCAGTGAAAGACAGGGTTTTTGGTCACCCCTCCACTTT.

This chain uses TRBV18 with TRBJ1-1; 8 positions match TRBD1. The germline gives CDR1 KGHSH, CDR2 LQKENI. J gave up 11 bases and V 3 bases, and 5 bases lay outside the gene matches. The CDR3 totals 12 residues. CDR3 nucleotides: TGTGCCAGCTCACCGGCAGGGGGCGAGGCTTTCTTT. This sequence encodes CASSPAGGEAFF.

V usage is TRBV19 and J usage is TRBJ1-5; TRBD1 is a possible D gene (5 bases). Trimming left V 6 bases short and J 0 bases short, with 9 bases between. This CDR3 region has 14 residues. Germline assignment: CDR1 LNHDA and CDR2 SQIVND (reference sequence). The CDR3 bases are TGTGCCAGTAGAGGGGCCTATAGCAATCAGCCCCAGCATTTT. It specifies CASRGAYSNQPQHF. Full variable domain (outside the CDR3, taken from reference TRBV19 and TRBJ1-5): DGGITQSPKYLFRKEGQNVTLSCEQNLNHDAMYWYRQDPGQGLRLIYYSQIVNDFQKGDIAEGYSVSREKKESFPLTVTSAQKNPTAFYLCASRGAYSNQPQHFGDGTRLSIL.

V usage is TRBV11-3 and J usage is TRBJ2-1; TRBD1 might be the D (6 bases). Germline CDR1 and CDR2: SGHNT and YENEEA. This CDR3 contains 15 residues. V was shortened by 1 base and J by 6 bases, with 13 bases between the two germline ends. CDR3 nucleotides: TGTGCCAGCAGCTTAGGCTTCGGACAGTCCAATGAGCAGTTCTTC. It yields the protein CASSLGFGQSNEQFF.

Points on this clone: At one of its ends the junction is not consistent with the germline gene, which may arise from a read error. V and J are TRBV7-7 and TRBJ2-2; 12 positions agree with TRBD2. Germline assignment: CDR1 SSHAT and CDR2 FNYEAQ (reference sequence). The CDR3 is 20 amino acids. DNA of the CDR3: TGTGCTAGCAGCTTCATCCCTCTAGCGGGAGGGCCCGGAGGCACCGGGGAGCTGTTTTTT. Residues: CASSFIPLAGGPGGTGELFF.

V and J are TRBV18 and TRBJ1-1, with D possibly TRBD1 on 5 matching bases. The CDR3 is 14 amino acids. V was shortened by 1 base and J by 5 bases, with 11 bases between the two germline ends. Germline loops: CDR1 KGHSH, CDR2 LQKENI. Written as DNA, the CDR3 is TGTGCCAGCTCACCACAGGGGATAGGGACTGAAGCTTTCTTT. Protein product: CASSPQGIGTEAFF.

The genes are TRBV5-1 and TRBJ1-6; 12 bases match TRBD1. The CDR3 is made up of 17 amino acids. Germline V gene lookup returns CDR1 SGHRS and CDR2 YFSETQ. The junction had 7 bases not matched to a gene; V was cut back by 0 bases and J by 9 bases. The CDR3 is CASSLEGTGGALSPLHF. In nucleotides, the CDR3 is TGCGCCAGCAGCTTGGAAGGGACAGGGGGCGCTCTTTCACCCCTCCACTTT.

The V call is TRBV7-9, the J call TRBJ2-3; 7 nucleotides align to TRBD2. The germline V gene encodes CDR1 SEHNR and CDR2 FQNEAQ (reference sequence). CDR3 length: 12 amino acids. V lost 8 bases to trimming and J lost 3 bases; unmatched junction nucleotides: 2. The CDR3 loop is CASGGSTDTQYF. Here the CDR3 DNA reads TGTGCCAGCGGCGGGAGTACAGATACGCAGTATTTT.

The V gene is TRBV11-3, the J gene TRBJ2-3; 10 bases are shared with TRBD2. The CDR3 is 15 amino acids. V lost 5 bases to trimming and J lost 3 bases; unmatched junction nucleotides: 5. CDR1 and CDR2 from the germline V gene are SGHNT and YENEEA. The CDR3 DNA sequence: TGTGCCAGCAGCAGAGCGGGGGGGTGGACAGATACGCAGTATTTT. Encoded protein: CASSRAGGWTDTQYF.

The table lists this clone with a few counts. The genes are TRBV18 and TRBJ1-4; 9 nucleotides line up with TRBD1. Germline V lookup: CDR1 KGHSH, CDR2 LQKENI. V was pared by 3 bases and J by 5 bases, with 4 bases of the junction left unmatched. The CDR3 contains 15 residues. CDR3 in amino acids: CASSPLGTGNEKLFF. CDR3 in DNA: TGTGCCAGCTCACCCCTCGGGACAGGGAATGAAAAACTGTTTTTT.

J is TRBJ1-1 and V is TRBV7-3, with 8 bases identical to TRBD1. CDR1 is SGHTA, CDR2 FQGTGA, per germline. The CDR3 is 11 residues long. Unmatched junction bases numbered 6, after V lost 8 bases and J lost 10 bases. The CDR3 is CASLRGQAAFF. DNA of the CDR3: TGTGCCAGCCTCAGGGGGCAGGCAGCTTTCTTT.

The rearrangement links TRBV19 to TRBJ1-6; no reliable D call. Germline values: CDR1 LNHDA, CDR2 SQIVND (reference sequence). There are 15 residues in the CDR3. Between the trimmed V and J ends, which lost 3 bases and 7 bases, there was a span of 13 bases. The CDR3 region has the DNA TGTGCCAGTAGTATTGGGCACCCGCTAAATTCACCCCTCCACTTT. Protein sequence: CASSIGHPLNSPLHF.

This chain connects TRBV4-3 to TRBJ1-6; 7 bases are shared with TRBD1. Germline CDR1 reads LGHNA; CDR2 reads YSLEER. The CDR3 runs to 15 residues. V gave up 1 base and J gave up 4 bases; unmatched junction bases: 1. This CDR3 is CASSQGDRYNSPLHF. DNA of the CDR3: TGCGCCAGCAGCCAAGGGGACAGATATAATTCACCCCTCCACTTT.

The rearrangement uses TRBV19 and TRBJ2-1, with 7 bases aligning to TRBD1. J was trimmed by 6 bases and V by 6 bases; bases with no gene match: 11. This CDR3 is built from 15 residues. The germline V gene has CDR1 LNHDA and CDR2 SQIVND (reference sequence). The CDR3 bases are TGTGCCAGTAGGAGCTCCGGTGGGACAGTCAATGAGCAGTTCTTC. Translating gives CASRSSGGTVNEQFF.

The rearrangement uses TRBV27 and TRBJ1-6; D possibly corresponds to TRBD1 (6 bases). Germline values: CDR1 MNHEY, CDR2 SMNVEV (reference sequence). V lost 3 bases to trimming and J lost 5 bases, with 14 bases between them. This CDR3 spans 16 amino acids. This CDR3 reads CASSLRGGRHNSPLHF. The CDR3 nucleotides read TGTGCCAGCAGTTTGAGGGGGGGCCGGCATAATTCACCCCTCCACTTT.